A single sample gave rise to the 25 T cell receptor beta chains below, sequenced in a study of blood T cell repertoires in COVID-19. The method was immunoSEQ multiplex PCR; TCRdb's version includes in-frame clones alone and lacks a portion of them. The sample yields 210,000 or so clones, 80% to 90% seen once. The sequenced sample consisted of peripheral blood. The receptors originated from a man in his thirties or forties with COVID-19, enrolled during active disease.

DNA for the CDR3: TGTGCCACCAGCAGAGATCTGAAGGGGAATGAGCAGTTCTTC. Its translation is CATSRDLKGNEQFF. The rearrangement uses TRBV15 and TRBJ2-1; D is possibly TRBD1 (5 bases). V lost 0 bases and J lost 7, with 10 bases in between. Germline V lookup: CDR1 LNHNV, CDR2 YYDKDF (reference sequence). CDR3 length: 14 amino acids.

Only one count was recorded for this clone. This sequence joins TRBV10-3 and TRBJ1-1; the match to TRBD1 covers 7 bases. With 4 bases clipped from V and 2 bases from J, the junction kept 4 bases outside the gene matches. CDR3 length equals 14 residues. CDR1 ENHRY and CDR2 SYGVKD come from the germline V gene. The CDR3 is CAISGGQPNTEAFF. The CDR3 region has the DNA TGTGCCATCAGTGGGGGACAGCCTAACACTGAAGCTTTCTTT.

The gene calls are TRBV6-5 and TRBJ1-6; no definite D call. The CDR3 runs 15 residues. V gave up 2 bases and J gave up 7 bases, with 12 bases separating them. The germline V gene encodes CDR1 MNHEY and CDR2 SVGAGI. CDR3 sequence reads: CASSYGLSGNSPLHF. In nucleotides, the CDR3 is TGTGCCAGCAGTTACGGCCTTTCAGGCAATTCACCCCTCCACTTT.

This chain's CDR3 is CASSPDRANEKLFF. DNA for the CDR3: TGCGCCAGCAGCCCCGACAGGGCTAATGAAAAACTGTTTTTT. The chain recombines TRBV5-1 with TRBJ1-4; TRBD1 matches 7 bases. V shed 4 bases and J 3 bases; nucleotides not matched to a gene: 3. In germline, CDR1 is SGHRS, CDR2 YFSETQ. The CDR3 loop spans 14 amino acids.

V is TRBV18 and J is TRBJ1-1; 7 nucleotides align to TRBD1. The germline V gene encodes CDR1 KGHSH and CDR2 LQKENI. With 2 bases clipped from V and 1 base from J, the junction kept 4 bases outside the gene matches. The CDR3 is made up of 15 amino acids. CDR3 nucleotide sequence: TGTGCCAGCTCACCAAGGACAGGACAGAACACTGAAGCTTTCTTT. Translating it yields CASSPRTGQNTEAFF.

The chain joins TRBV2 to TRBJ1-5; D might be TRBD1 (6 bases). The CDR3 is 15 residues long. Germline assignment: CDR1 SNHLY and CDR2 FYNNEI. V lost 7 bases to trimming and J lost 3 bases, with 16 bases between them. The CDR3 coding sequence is TGTGCCAGCAATCAACAGGGTGAGGACAATCAGCCCCAGCATTTT. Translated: CASNQQGEDNQPQHF.

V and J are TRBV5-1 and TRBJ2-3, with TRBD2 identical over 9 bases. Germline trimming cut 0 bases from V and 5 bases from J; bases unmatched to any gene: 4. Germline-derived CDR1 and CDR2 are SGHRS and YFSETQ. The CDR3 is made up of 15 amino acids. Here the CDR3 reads CASSLAAGGEDTQYF. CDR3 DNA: TGCGCCAGCAGCTTGGCAGCGGGGGGAGAAGATACGCAGTATTTT.

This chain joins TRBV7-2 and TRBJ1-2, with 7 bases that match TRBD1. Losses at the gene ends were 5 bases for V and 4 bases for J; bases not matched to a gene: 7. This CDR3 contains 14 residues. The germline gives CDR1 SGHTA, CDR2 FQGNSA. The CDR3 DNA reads TGTGCCAGCAGCCCCAGACAGGGCCCCTATGGCTACACCTTC. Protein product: CASSPRQGPYGYTF.

CDR3 residues: CASSPPNRGRDTEAFF. CDR3 coding DNA: TGTGCCAGCAGCCCCCCGAACAGGGGAAGGGACACTGAAGCTTTCTTT. V is TRBV5-4 and J is TRBJ1-1; TRBD1 agrees at 7 bases. The CDR3 totals 16 residues. CDR1 and CDR2 (germline): SGHNT, YYREEE (reference sequence). With 4 bases clipped from V and 3 bases from J, the junction kept 12 bases outside the gene matches.

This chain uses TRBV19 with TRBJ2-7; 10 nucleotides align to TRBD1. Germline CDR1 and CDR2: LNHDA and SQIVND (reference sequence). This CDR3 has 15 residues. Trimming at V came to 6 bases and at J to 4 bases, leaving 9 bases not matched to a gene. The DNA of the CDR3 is TGTGCCAGTAGGACTTCCGGGACAGGGGTATACGAGCAGTACTTC. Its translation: CASRTSGTGVYEQYF.

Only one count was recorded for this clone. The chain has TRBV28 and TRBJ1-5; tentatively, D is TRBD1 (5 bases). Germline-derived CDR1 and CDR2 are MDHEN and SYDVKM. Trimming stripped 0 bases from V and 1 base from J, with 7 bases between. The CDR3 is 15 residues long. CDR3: CASSLWTASNQPQHF. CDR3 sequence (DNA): TGTGCCAGCAGTTTATGGACAGCCAGCAATCAGCCCCAGCATTTT.

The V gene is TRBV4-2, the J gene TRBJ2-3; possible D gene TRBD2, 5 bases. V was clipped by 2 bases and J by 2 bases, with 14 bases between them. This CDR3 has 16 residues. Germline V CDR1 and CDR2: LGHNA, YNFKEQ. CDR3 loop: CASSQIGGLITDTQYF. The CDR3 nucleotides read TGTGCCAGCAGCCAAATCGGCGGGCTAATCACAGATACGCAGTATTTT.

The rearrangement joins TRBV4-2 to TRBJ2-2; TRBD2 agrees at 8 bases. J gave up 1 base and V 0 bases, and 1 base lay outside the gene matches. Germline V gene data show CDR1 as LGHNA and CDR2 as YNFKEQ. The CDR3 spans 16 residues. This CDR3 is CASSQDTSGNTGELFF. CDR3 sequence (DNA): TGTGCCAGCAGCCAAGACACTAGCGGGAACACCGGGGAGCTGTTTTTT.

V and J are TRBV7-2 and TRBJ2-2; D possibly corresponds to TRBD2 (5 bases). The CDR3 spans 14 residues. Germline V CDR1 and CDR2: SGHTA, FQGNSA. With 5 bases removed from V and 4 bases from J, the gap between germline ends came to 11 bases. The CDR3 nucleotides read TGTGCCAGCAGCGACGCGGGTACCACCGGGGAGCTGTTTTTT. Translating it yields CASSDAGTTGELFF.

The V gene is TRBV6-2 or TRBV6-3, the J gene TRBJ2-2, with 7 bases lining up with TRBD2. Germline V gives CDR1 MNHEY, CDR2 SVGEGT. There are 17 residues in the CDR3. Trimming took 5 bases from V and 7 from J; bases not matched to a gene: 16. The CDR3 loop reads CASSTLGGGPEDGELFF. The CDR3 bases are TGTGCCAGCAGTACCCTTGGGGGAGGGCCTGAGGACGGGGAGCTGTTTTTT.

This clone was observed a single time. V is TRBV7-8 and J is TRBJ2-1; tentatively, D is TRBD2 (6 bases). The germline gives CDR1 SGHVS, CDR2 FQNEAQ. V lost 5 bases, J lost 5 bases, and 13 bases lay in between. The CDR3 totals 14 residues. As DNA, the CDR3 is TGTGCCAGCAGCCAAACGGGACTCAACAATGAGCAGTTCTTC. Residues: CASSQTGLNNEQFF.

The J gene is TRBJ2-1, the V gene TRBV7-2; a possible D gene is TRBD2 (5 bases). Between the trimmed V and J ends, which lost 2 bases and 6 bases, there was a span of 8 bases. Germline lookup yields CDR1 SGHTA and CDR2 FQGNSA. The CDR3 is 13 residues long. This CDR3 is CASSLRGPNEQFF. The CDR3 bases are TGTGCCAGCAGCTTACGGGGTCCCAATGAGCAGTTCTTC.

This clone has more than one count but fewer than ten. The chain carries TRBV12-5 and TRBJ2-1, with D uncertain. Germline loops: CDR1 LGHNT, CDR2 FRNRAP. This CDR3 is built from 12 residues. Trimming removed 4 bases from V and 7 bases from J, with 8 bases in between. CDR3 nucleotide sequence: TGTGCTAGTGGTTCCCTGAGGAATGAGCAGTTCTTC. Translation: CASGSLRNEQFF.

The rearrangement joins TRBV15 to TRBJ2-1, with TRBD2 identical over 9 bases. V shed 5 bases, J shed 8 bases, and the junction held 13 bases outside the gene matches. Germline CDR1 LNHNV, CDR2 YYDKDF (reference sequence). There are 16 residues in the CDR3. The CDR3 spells CATSGPRGRAGDEQFF. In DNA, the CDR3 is TGTGCCACCAGCGGACCTCGCGGGAGGGCCGGGGATGAGCAGTTCTTC.

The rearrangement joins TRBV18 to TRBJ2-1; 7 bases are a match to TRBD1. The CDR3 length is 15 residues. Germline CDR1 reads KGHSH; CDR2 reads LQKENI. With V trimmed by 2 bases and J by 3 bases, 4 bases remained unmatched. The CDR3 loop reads CASSPGRQGYNEQFF. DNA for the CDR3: TGTGCCAGCTCACCAGGGCGACAGGGCTACAATGAGCAGTTCTTC.

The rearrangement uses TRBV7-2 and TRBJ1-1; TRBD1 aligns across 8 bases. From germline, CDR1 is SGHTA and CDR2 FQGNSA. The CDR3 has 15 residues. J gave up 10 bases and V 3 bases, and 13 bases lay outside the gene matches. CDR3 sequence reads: CASSFGQGAPQVAFF. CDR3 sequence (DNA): TGTGCCAGCAGCTTTGGCCAGGGGGCGCCTCAAGTAGCTTTCTTT. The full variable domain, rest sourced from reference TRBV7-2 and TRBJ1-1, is GAGVSQSPSNKVTEKGKDVELRCDPISGHTALYWYRQSLGQGLEFLIYFQGNSAPDKSGLPSDRFSAERTGGSVSTLTIQRTQQEDSAVYLCASSFGQGAPQVAFFGQGTRLTVV.

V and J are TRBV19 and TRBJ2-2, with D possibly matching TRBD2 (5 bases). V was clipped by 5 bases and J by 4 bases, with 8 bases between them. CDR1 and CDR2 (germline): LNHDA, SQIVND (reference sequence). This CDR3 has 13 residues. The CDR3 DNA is TGTGCCAGTAGTCTAGGGAGCACCGGGGAGCTGTTTTTT. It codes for CASSLGSTGELFF.

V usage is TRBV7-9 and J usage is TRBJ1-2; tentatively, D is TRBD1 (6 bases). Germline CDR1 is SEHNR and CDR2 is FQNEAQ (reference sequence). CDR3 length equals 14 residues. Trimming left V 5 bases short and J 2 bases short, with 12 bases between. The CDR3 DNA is TGTGCCAGCAGCGTATTAGGACAGAACTATGGCTACACCTTC. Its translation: CASSVLGQNYGYTF.

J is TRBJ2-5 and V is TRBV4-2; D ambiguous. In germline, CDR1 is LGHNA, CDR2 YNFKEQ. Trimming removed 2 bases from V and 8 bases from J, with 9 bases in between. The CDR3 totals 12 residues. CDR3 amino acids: CASSQLGETQYF. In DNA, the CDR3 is TGTGCCAGCAGCCAATTAGGAGAAACCCAGTACTTC.

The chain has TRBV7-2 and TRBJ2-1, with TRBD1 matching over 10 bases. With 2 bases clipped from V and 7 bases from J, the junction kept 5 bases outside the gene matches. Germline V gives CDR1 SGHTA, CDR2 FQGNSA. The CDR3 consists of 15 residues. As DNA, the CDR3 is TGTGCCAGCAGCTTACAGGGACAGGGGAGGAATGAGCAGTTCTTC. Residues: CASSLQGQGRNEQFF.